Following are 20 T cell receptor beta chains from one sample sequenced in a study of Ad26.COV2.S vaccination and SARS-CoV-2 variants (dated by TCRdb to about 2021). Receptor amplification or capture employed the immunoSEQ multiplex PCR assay. TCRdb re-hosts the immuneACCESS table, in-frame sequences only. Its copies lack some clones; in the studies checked, an unresolved V gene accounts for under half of them, and the cause for the rest is not known. The sample contains some 250,000 clones, roughly 90% of them found a single time. The ten largest make up around 10% of the sample. What this sample's treatment or condition label stands for: some 20 received Ad26.COV2.S at low or high dose, single or two shots; about five received placebo; per-sample allocation not given. Repertoires of vaccine and placebo recipients were sequenced from samples collected on day 63 after the first injection. Specimen: peripheral blood, collected in a trial of Ad26.COV2.S vaccine versus placebo. These receptors all come from a person aged 18 to 59 who received the Ad26.COV2.S COVID-19 vaccine or a placebo.

This chain joins TRBV15 and TRBJ1-1; D not resolved. The CDR3 runs 20 residues. CDR1 LNHNV and CDR2 YYDKDF come from the germline V gene (reference sequence). Trimming left V 0 bases short and J 1 base short, with 24 bases between. CDR3 coding DNA: TGTGCCACCAGCAGAGAAGGGCACGAAGGACTCTTTGCCGGGAACACTGAAGCTTTCTTT. This sequence encodes CATSREGHEGLFAGNTEAFF.

This sequence joins TRBV7-2 and TRBJ2-3; D may match TRBD1 or TRBD2 (5 bases each). CDR3 length: 15 residues. The germline gives CDR1 SGHTA, CDR2 FQGNSA. V was pared by 5 bases and J by 3 bases, with 15 bases between. Here the CDR3 reads CASSAGDPGTDTQYF. Here the CDR3 DNA reads TGTGCCAGCAGCGCCGGGGACCCCGGGACAGATACGCAGTATTTT.

This clone was seen a single time. The V and J genes are TRBV4-2 and TRBJ2-7, with 9 bases aligning to TRBD1. V gave up 3 bases and J gave up 2 bases; unmatched junction bases: 8. Germline V gene data show CDR1 as LGHNA and CDR2 as YNFKEQ. The CDR3 length is 16 residues. The CDR3 nucleotides are TGTGCCAGCAGCCAGACACCGGGACAGGGCCCCTACGAGCAGTACTTC. Protein sequence: CASSQTPGQGPYEQYF.

The chain uses TRBV3-1 (or the pseudogene TRBV3-2) and TRBJ1-5; D is perhaps TRBD1 (5 bases). The CDR3 is 15 residues long. Trimming cost V 3 bases and J 4 bases, with 13 bases left between them. CDR1 and CDR2 (germline): LGHDT, YNNKEL (reference sequence). CDR3: CASSQGRGGNQPQHF. CDR3 nucleotides: TGTGCCAGCAGCCAGGGAAGGGGCGGTAATCAGCCCCAGCATTTT.

This clone came up once. V usage is TRBV11-2 and J usage is TRBJ1-6, with 9 nucleotides matching TRBD1. Germline V gene sequence: CDR1 SGHAT, CDR2 FQNNGV. This CDR3 has 17 residues. With V trimmed by 6 bases and J by 10 bases, 16 bases remained unmatched. CDR3 sequence reads: CASRNLIRDRDLSPLHF. In nucleotides, the CDR3 is TGTGCCAGCAGGAACCTCATCCGGGACAGGGATCTCTCACCCCTCCACTTT.

CDR3 DNA sequence: TGCGCCAGCAGCTTGGTTCCAGGCTCCTACAATGAGCAGTTCTTC. Its protein product is CASSLVPGSYNEQFF. This sequence joins TRBV5-1 and TRBJ2-1; D gene unclear. This CDR3 is 15 amino acids long. CDR1 is SGHRS, CDR2 YFSETQ, per germline. V dropped 0 bases and J dropped 0 bases, with 7 bases sitting between them.

CDR3 coding DNA: TGCAGCGTTGGGGGGGTCGGTGGCTCGAACACCGGGGAGCTGTTTTTT. Translated: CSVGGVGGSNTGELFF. This sequence joins TRBV29-1 and TRBJ2-2; possibly TRBD2 for D (6 bases). CDR1 is SQVTM and CDR2 is ANQGSEA in the germline V gene. With 4 bases removed from V and 0 bases from J, the gap between germline ends came to 15 bases. The CDR3 is 16 residues long.

This rearrangement joins TRBV2 to TRBJ1-1; D is ambiguous. V gave up 11 bases and J gave up 3 bases, with 16 bases separating them. Germline V gene lookup returns CDR1 SNHLY and CDR2 FYNNEI. The CDR3 spans 13 residues. The CDR3 DNA sequence: TGTGCCTGCCGTAGGTTGGGCGACACTGAAGCTTTCTTT. As protein: CACRRLGDTEAFF.

This chain links TRBV7-6 with TRBJ1-2; D possibly corresponds to TRBD1 (5 bases). V shed 0 bases and J shed 2 bases, with 19 bases lying between them. Per germline, CDR1 SGHVS and CDR2 FNYEAQ. The CDR3 has 18 residues. This chain's CDR3 is CASSLAVGTALRNYGYTF. CDR3 nucleotide sequence: TGTGCCAGCAGCTTAGCGGTCGGGACCGCCTTAAGGAACTATGGCTACACCTTC.

This chain joins TRBV5-1 and TRBJ2-7; the D gene is possibly TRBD2 (6 bases). Germline CDR1 and CDR2: SGHRS and YFSETQ. The CDR3 contains 16 residues. Trimming pared 0 bases from V and 2 bases from J, leaving 15 bases between. Here the CDR3 DNA reads TGCGCCAGCAGCTTGGTCGGGAGCTCTTCTGCCTACGAGCAGTACTTC. Its translation is CASSLVGSSSAYEQYF.

V gene TRBV5-8 combines with J gene TRBJ2-3, with TRBD2 identical over 7 bases. The CDR3 runs to 16 residues. V trimming: 0 bases; J trimming: 5 bases; junction bases outside the gene matches: 9. The germline V gene encodes CDR1 SGHTS and CDR2 YDEGEE. For the CDR3, the DNA is TGTGCCAGCAGCTTGGGAGCGGGACTTAAGGGAGATACGCAGTATTTT. This translates into CASSLGAGLKGDTQYF.

This chain links TRBV4-3 with TRBJ2-7; either TRBD1 or TRBD2 may fit D (5 bases each). Looked up from germline, CDR1 is LGHNA and CDR2 is YSLEER. This CDR3 spans 15 amino acids. V lost 0 bases and J 3 bases, leaving 12 bases between the germline ends. The CDR3 nucleotides read TGCGCCAGCAGCCAAGATGGGGCAGGGAGCTACGAGCAGTACTTC. Translated, it gives CASSQDGAGSYEQYF.

DNA of the CDR3: TGTGCCATCAGTGAGGCGGACTTCTACGAGCAGTACTTC. Its translation: CAISEADFYEQYF. The chain links TRBV10-3 to TRBJ2-7; D perhaps matches TRBD2 (5 bases). CDR1 and CDR2 from the germline V gene are ENHRY and SYGVKD. Trimming took off 2 bases at V and 3 bases at J, with 8 bases between the two ends. The CDR3 totals 13 residues.

CDR3 bases: TGCGCCAGCAGCCAAGAGCGGACAGGGGAAGAGACCCAGTACTTC. It yields the protein CASSQERTGEETQYF. The J gene is TRBJ2-5, the V gene TRBV4-3; 9 nucleotides line up with TRBD1. The CDR3 covers 15 residues. CDR1 is LGHNA and CDR2 is YSLEER in the germline V gene. V trimming: 0 bases; J trimming: 3 bases; junction bases outside the gene matches: 2.

J is TRBJ1-5 and V is TRBV7-8; the D is unclear. The length of the CDR3 is 14 residues. V lost 5 bases and J 4 bases, leaving 12 bases between the germline ends. In germline, CDR1 is SGHVS, CDR2 FQNEAQ. The CDR3 DNA is TGTGCCAGCAGCGAACTGGGTTTAAATCAGCCCCAGCATTTT. Protein sequence: CASSELGLNQPQHF.

This rearrangement joins TRBV4-1 to TRBJ1-1; the D is unclear. The CDR3 is 16 residues long. V lost 0 bases and J lost 0, with 11 bases in between. From germline, CDR1 is MGHRA and CDR2 YSYEKL. CDR3 bases: TGCGCCAGCAGCCAAGAGGTGGGCCGCATGAACACTGAAGCTTTCTTT. Protein: CASSQEVGRMNTEAFF.

Comments on this clone: Other DNA sequences from this sample encode an identical CDR3 as well. The chain is built from TRBV6-5 and TRBJ2-1; possible D gene TRBD2, 6 bases. The V end was cut by 2 bases, the J end by 0 bases, with 8 bases between. The CDR3 sequence is 15 residues long. CDR1 and CDR2 (germline): MNHEY, SVGAGI. The CDR3 sequence is CASSYAGSSYNEQFF. DNA for the CDR3: TGTGCCAGCAGTTACGCCGGGAGCTCCTACAATGAGCAGTTCTTC.

V and J are TRBV21-1 and TRBJ1-1; TRBD1 reflects the table's D call only, with no check against the DNA. TRBV21-1 corresponds to a pseudogene. This CDR3 is 19 amino acids long. This CDR3 is CASSKGGREQGYYNTEAFF. The CDR3 DNA sequence: TGTGCCAGCAGCAAAGGAGGCAGGGAACAGGGGTATTATAACACTGAAGCTTTCTTT.

V is TRBV11-1 and J is TRBJ1-4; D may be TRBD1 (5 bases). The CDR3 covers 16 residues. Germline CDR1 reads SGHAT; CDR2 reads FQDESV (reference sequence). V lost 5 bases, J lost 11 bases, and 24 bases lay in between. As DNA, the CDR3 is TGTGCCAGCAGCCGGGGGAGGGGCCGTACTGCGAAGAAACTGTTTTTT. Amino acid sequence: CASSRGRGRTAKKLFF.

The CDR3 sequence is CSASPQETQYF. CDR3 nucleotides: TGCAGTGCTAGTCCGCAAGAGACCCAGTACTTC. The chain links TRBV20-1 to TRBJ2-5, with D unclear. The germline gives CDR1 DFQATT, CDR2 SNEGSKA (reference sequence). This CDR3 region has 11 residues. V was shortened by 3 bases and J by 2 bases, with 4 bases between the two germline ends.